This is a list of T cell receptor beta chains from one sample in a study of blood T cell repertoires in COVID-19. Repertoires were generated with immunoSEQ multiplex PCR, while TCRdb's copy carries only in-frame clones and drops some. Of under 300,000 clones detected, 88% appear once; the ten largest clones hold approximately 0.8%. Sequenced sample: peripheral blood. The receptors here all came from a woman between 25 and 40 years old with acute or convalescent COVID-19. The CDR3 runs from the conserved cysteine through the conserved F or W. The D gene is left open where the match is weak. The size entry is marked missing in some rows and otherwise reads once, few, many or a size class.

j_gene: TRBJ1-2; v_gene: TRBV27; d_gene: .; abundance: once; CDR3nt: TGTGCCAGCAGCCTGACAGAAAACTATGGCTACACCTTC; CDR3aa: CASSLTENYGYTF
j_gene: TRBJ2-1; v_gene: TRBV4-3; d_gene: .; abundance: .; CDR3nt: TGCGCCAGCAGGTCAAATGGAGGCAATGAGCAGTTCTTC; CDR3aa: CASRSNGGNEQFF
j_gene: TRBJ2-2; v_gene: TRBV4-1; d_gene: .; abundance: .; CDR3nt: TGCGCCAGCAGCCAAGAAGAAGGCGGATATTCGAACACCGGGGAGCTGTTTTTT; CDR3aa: CASSQEEGGYSNTGELFF
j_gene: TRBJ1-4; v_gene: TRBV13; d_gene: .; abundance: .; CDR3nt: TGTGCCAGCAGCTTAGGGAGGAATGAAAAACTGTTTTTT; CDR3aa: CASSLGRNEKLFF
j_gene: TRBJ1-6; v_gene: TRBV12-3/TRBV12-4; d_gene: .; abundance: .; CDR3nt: TGTGCCAGCAGTTTACGAGGTAGATCACCCCTCCACTTT; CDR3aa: CASSLRGRSPLHF
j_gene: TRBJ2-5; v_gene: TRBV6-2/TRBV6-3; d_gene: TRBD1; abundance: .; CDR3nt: TGTGCCAGCAGTTACGGACAGGGGTCACAAGAGACCCAGTACTTC; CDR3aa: CASSYGQGSQETQYF
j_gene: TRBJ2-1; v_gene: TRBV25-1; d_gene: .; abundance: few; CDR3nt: TGTGCCAGCAGTGGACAGAGCTCCTACAATGAGCAGTTCTTC; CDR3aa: CASSGQSSYNEQFF
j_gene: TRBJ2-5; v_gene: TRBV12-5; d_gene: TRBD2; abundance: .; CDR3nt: TGTGCTAGTGGTTCGGGGGGGTTGGTGGGCCAAGAGACCCAGTACTTC; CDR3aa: CASGSGGLVGQETQYF
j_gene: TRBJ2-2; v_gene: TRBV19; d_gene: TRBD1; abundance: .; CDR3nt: TGTGCCAGTAGTCCCCTGACAGGGCAAGTTGCGACCGGGGAGCTGTTTTTT; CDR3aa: CASSPLTGQVATGELFF
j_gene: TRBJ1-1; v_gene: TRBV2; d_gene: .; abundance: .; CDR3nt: TGTGCCAGCACCCAACAGGGCTACACTGAAGCTTTCTTT; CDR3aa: CASTQQGYTEAFF
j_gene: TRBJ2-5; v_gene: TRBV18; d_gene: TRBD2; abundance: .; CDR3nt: TGTGCCAGTCGATTCCTAGCGGGAAGCCAAGAGACCCAGTACTTC; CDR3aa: CASRFLAGSQETQYF
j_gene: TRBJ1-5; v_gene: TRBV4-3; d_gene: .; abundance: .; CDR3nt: TGCGCCAGCAGCCAAGATCTGCGTAGCAATCAGCCCCAGCATTTT; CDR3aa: CASSQDLRSNQPQHF
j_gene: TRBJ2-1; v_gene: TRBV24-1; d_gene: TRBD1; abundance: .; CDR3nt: TGTGCCACCAGTGATTATCTCCGGGACAGGGACAATGAGCAGTTCTTC; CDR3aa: CATSDYLRDRDNEQFF
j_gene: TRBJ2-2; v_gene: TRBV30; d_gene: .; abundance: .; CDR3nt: TGTGCCTGGAAAGGCCTACGGGACACCGGGGAGCTGTTTTTT; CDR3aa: CAWKGLRDTGELFF
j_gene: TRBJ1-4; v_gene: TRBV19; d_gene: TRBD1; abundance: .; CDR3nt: TGTGCCAGTAGTTTTTTGGCCGGGACAGGTTTAGGGGAAAAACTGTTTTTT; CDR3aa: CASSFLAGTGLGEKLFF
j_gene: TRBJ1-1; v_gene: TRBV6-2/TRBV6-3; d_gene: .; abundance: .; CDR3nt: TGTGCCAGCAGTTACCCCCCCGGTGAAGCTTTCTTT; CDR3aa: CASSYPPGEAFF
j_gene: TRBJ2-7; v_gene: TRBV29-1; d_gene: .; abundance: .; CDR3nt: TGCAGCACCTCTACTAGCAACGAGCAGTACTTC; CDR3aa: CSTSTSNEQYF
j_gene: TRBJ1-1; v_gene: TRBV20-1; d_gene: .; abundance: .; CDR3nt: TGCAGTGCTAACAGGGCTAAAGCTTTCTTT; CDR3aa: CSANRAKAFF
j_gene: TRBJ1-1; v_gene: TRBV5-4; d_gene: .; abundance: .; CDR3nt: TGTGCCAGCACCGGGCCGCCTGGATTTGGAGGGCCTGGGCATAACACTGAAGCTTTCTTT; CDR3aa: CASTGPPGFGGPGHNTEAFF
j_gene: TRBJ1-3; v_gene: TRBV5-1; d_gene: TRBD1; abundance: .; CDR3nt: TGCGCCAGCAGCTTGTCCCCCACAGGGGCCCACTCTGGAAACACCATATATTTT; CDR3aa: CASSLSPTGAHSGNTIYF
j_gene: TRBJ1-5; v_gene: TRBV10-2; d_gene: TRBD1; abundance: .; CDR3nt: TGCGCCAGCAGTGAGTCCCATGGGACAGATCAGCCCCAGCATTTT; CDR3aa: CASSESHGTDQPQHF
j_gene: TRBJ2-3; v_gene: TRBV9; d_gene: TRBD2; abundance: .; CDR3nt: TGTGCCAGCAGCACCTTGACTAGCGGGGGCACAGATACGCAGTATTTT; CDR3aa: CASSTLTSGGTDTQYF
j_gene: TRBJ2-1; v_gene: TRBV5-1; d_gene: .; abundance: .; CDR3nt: TGCGCCAGCAGCTTGGCCCCGGGGAACCTCCGGAATGAGCAGTTCTTC; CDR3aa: CASSLAPGNLRNEQFF